The 28 T cell receptor beta chains in this list originate from one sample, sequenced in a study of T cell repertoires in cytomegalovirus infection. Their cognate antigens are unknown. MiXCR, run by TCRdb on the reads, gives a single entry per CDR3 protein. The sample consists of hundreds of thousands of distinct CDR3 sequences, over 25% of them appearing once. This specimen consisted of cultured CD8+ T cells from PBMCs, obtained from culture after CMV antigen stimulation. These receptors were obtained from a human donor in good health (CMV status not recorded). Some clones in this sample may be carry-over from other donors' samples.

This clonotype has ten or more counts. V usage is TRBV12-3 or TRBV12-4 and J usage is TRBJ2-1, with D perhaps matching TRBD1 or TRBD2 (5 bases each). Trimming cost V 2 bases and J 7 bases, with 27 bases left between them. The CDR3 length is 19 residues. CDR3 DNA sequence: TGTGCCAGCAGTTTACCCCCTTTTAAGAGCGAGGGGCGTGTGAATGAGCAGTTCTTC. Its translation: CASSLPPFKSEGRVNEQFF.

This sequence joins TRBV4-3 and TRBJ2-6; a possible D gene is TRBD2 (6 bases). Germline V gene data show CDR1 as LGHNA and CDR2 as YSLEER. Trimming removed 7 bases from V and 4 bases from J, with 11 bases in between. CDR3 size: 14 residues. The CDR3 DNA sequence: TGCGCCAGCACCCCGGGGGAGGGGGCCAACGTCCTGACTTTC. This codes for CASTPGEGANVLTF.

The chain uses TRBV27 and TRBJ1-6; 7 bases map to TRBD1. The CDR3 is 16 amino acids. The germline CDR1 and CDR2 sequences are MNHEY and SMNVEV (reference sequence). V was pared by 5 bases and J by 4 bases, with 8 bases of the junction left unmatched. CDR3 nucleotides: TGTGCCAGCAGTCACGACAGGGTTCCTTATAATTCACCCCTCCACTTT. As protein: CASSHDRVPYNSPLHF.

Turning to this clonotype: A much bigger clone sits one base away, suggesting this may be a read error. Given the absence of the conserved phenylalanine or tryptophan at the CDR3 end, a read error is likely. V gene TRBV20-1 combines with J gene TRBJ2-5, with 13 bases lining up with TRBD2. This CDR3 comprises 19 residues. Germline lookup yields CDR1 DFQATT and CDR2 SNEGSKA (reference sequence). V shed 3 bases and J 4 bases; nucleotides not matched to a gene: 17. CDR3 sequence (DNA): TGCAGTGCTAGGAGGTATTCCGGGACTAGCGGGGATGGGAGAGAGACCCAGTACTTG. Amino acid sequence: CSARRYSGTSGDGRETQYL.

This chain connects TRBV27 to TRBJ2-5, with a possible D match to TRBD2 (7 bases). CDR1 is MNHEY and CDR2 is SMNVEV in the germline V gene (reference sequence). The V end lost 4 bases, the J end lost 1 base, and 16 bases lay between the germline ends. The CDR3 consists of 16 residues. CDR3 in amino acids: CASSSSGGGLQETQYF. CDR3 nucleotide sequence: TGTGCCAGCAGTTCTAGTGGGGGGGGCCTCCAAGAGACCCAGTACTTC.

The CDR3, as DNA: TGTGCCAGCAGTGACTCGAAGCGGGTAAACACTGAAGCTTTCTTT. It yields the protein CASSDSKRVNTEAFF. The gene calls are TRBV6-4 and TRBJ1-1, with D uncertain. CDR3 length equals 15 residues. Trimming cost V 0 bases and J 2 bases, with 10 bases left between them. CDR1 and CDR2 (germline): MRHNA, SNTAGT.

This clonotype came up a few times. The chain carries TRBV7-8 and TRBJ1-5; tentative D call: TRBD1 (5 bases). CDR3 length equals 17 residues. Germline values: CDR1 SGHVS, CDR2 FQNEAQ. Trimming cost V 1 base and J 14 bases, with 27 bases left between them. CDR3 coding DNA: TGTGCCAGCAGCTTAGTAGATGGACTGGGGGGACTAGGGGTCAAGCATTTT. Encoded protein: CASSLVDGLGGLGVKHF. The complete variable domain, with remaining parts taken from reference TRBV7-8 and TRBJ1-5, reads GAGVSQSPRYKVAKRGQDVALRCDPISGHVSLFWYQQALGQGPEFLTYFQNEAQLDKSGLPSDRFFAERPEGSVSTLKIQRTQQEDSAVYLCASSLVDGLGGLGVKHFGDGTRLSIL.

The chain joins TRBV24-1 to TRBJ2-1; 8 bases match TRBD2. CDR3 length: 15 residues. Germline V lookup: CDR1 KGHDR, CDR2 SFDVKD. The trim removed 4 bases at V and 9 bases at J, leaving 10 bases unmatched. The CDR3 DNA sequence: TGTGCCACCAGTGACCTCGGGACTAGAGTGGTTGAGCAGTTCTTC. This encodes CATSDLGTRVVEQFF.

V is TRBV28 and J is TRBJ1-4, with a possible D match to TRBD1 (6 bases). Trimming took 8 bases from V and 8 from J, leaving 12 bases between them. Looked up from germline, CDR1 is MDHEN and CDR2 is SYDVKM. CDR3 size: 12 residues. The CDR3 sequence: CASRTENEKLFF. In DNA form, the CDR3 reads TGTGCCAGCCGGACAGAGAACGAAAAACTGTTTTTT.

The chain joins TRBV20-1 to TRBJ1-2; tentative D call: TRBD1 (5 bases). Germline lookup yields CDR1 DFQATT and CDR2 SNEGSKA (reference sequence). The CDR3 sequence is 14 residues long. V was clipped by 3 bases and J by 6 bases, with 17 bases between them. The CDR3 loop reads CSARRVGRGDGYTF. CDR3 nucleotide sequence: TGCAGTGCTAGGCGTGTTGGCCGAGGGGATGGCTACACCTTC.

The gene calls are TRBV7-9 and TRBJ2-2, with 9 bases lining up with TRBD2. The V and J ends lost 1 base and 6 bases, in that order; junction bases with no gene match: 12. CDR1 is SEHNR and CDR2 is FQNEAQ in the germline V gene (reference sequence). The CDR3 consists of 18 residues. CDR3 in DNA: TGTGCCAGCAGCTTAGAGCCTTTGAATAGCGGGGGCTCCGGGGAGCTGTTTTTT. It encodes CASSLEPLNSGGSGELFF.

This clonotype was detected only a few times. The chain joins TRBV15 to TRBJ2-6; 8 bases line up with TRBD1. Per the germline V gene, CDR1 is LNHNV and CDR2 is YYDKDF (reference sequence). This CDR3 has 17 residues. V was clipped by 3 bases and J by 3 bases; unmatched bases: 7. CDR3 DNA sequence: TGTGCCACCAGCAGCACCAGGGGGCTGAGTGGGGCCAACGTCCTGACTTTC. It is translated as CATSSTRGLSGANVLTF.

There are a few counts of this clonotype. This rearrangement joins TRBV11-2 to TRBJ2-7; the D gene is possibly TRBD1 (7 bases). Germline V gives CDR1 SGHAT, CDR2 FQNNGV. Trimming stripped 3 bases from V and 6 bases from J, with 12 bases between. The CDR3 extends over 13 amino acids. CDR3 loop: CASSLWRGLEQYV. In DNA form, the CDR3 reads TGTGCCAGCAGCTTGTGGAGGGGGCTCGAGCAGTACGTC.

This sequence joins TRBV7-9 and TRBJ1-2, with 12 bases matching TRBD1. This CDR3 has 14 residues. J lost 8 bases, V lost 7 bases, and 8 bases had no gene match. Germline V gene lookup returns CDR1 SEHNR and CDR2 FQNEAQ (reference sequence). CDR3 sequence reads: CASIQGQGASGYTF. CDR3 sequence (DNA): TGTGCCAGCATACAGGGACAGGGGGCGTCCGGCTACACCTTC.

A few counts support this clonotype. This chain connects TRBV28 to TRBJ1-5, with D maybe TRBD1 (5 bases). Trimming removed 3 bases at V and 10 bases at J, with 10 bases between. Germline-derived CDR1 and CDR2 are MDHEN and SYDVKM. The CDR3 consists of 12 residues. The CDR3 bases are TGTGCCAGCAGTTTTGTTCAGGGTCCCCAGCATTTT. It yields the protein CASSFVQGPQHF.

The chain has TRBV5-5 and TRBJ1-5; 10 bases are shared with TRBD1. The V segment lost 4 bases and the J segment 5 bases; nucleotides outside the gene matches: 18. CDR3 length: 19 residues. CDR1 is SGHKS and CDR2 is YYEKEE in the germline V gene (reference sequence). CDR3 loop: CASSHLPGQGLGGDQPQHF. As DNA, the CDR3 is TGTGCCAGCAGCCATCTACCGGGACAGGGGCTCGGGGGGGATCAGCCCCAGCATTTT. The entire variable domain, with the rest obtained from reference TRBV5-5 and TRBJ1-5, is as follows: DAGVTQSPTHLIKTRGQQVTLRCSPISGHKSVSWYQQVLGQGPQFIFQYYEKEERGRGNFPDRFSARQFPNYSSELNVNALLLGDSALYLCASSHLPGQGLGGDQPQHFGDGTRLSIL.

The V gene is TRBV4-2, the J gene TRBJ2-7, with 11 bases that match TRBD2. The CDR3 has 18 amino acids. Trimming cost V 1 base and J 3 bases; bases outside gene matches: 11. Germline V gene sequence: CDR1 LGHNA, CDR2 YNFKEQ. The CDR3 nucleotides are TGTGCCAGCAGCCAAGCTGCCTTCGTAGCGGGGGGGAGCTACGAGCAGTACTTC. Translation: CASSQAAFVAGGSYEQYF.

Regarding this clonotype: One junction end disagrees with the germline gene, perhaps due to a read error. The chain carries TRBV7-2 and TRBJ2-3, with 7 bases identical to TRBD2. There are 14 residues in the CDR3. Per germline, CDR1 SGHTA and CDR2 FQGNSA. CDR3 amino acids: CACSILAGTDTQYF. The CDR3 DNA reads as TGTGCCTGCAGCATTCTAGCGGGCACAGATACGCAGTATTTT.

Details on this clonotype: The junction shows a germline mismatch at one end, possibly a read error. The V gene is TRBV14, the J gene TRBJ2-4; D might be TRBD1 or TRBD2, each matching 5 bases. This CDR3 is 13 amino acids long. The germline CDR1 and CDR2 sequences are SGHDN and FVKESK. CDR3 loop: CASSQGRDDRPHF. CDR3 sequence (DNA): TGTGCCAGCAGCCAAGGACGGGACGATCGGCCGCACTTC. Combining the CDR3 with reference TRBV14 and TRBJ2-4 gives the whole variable domain EAGVTQFPSHSVIEKGQTVTLRCDPISGHDNLYWYRRVMGKEIKFLLHFVKESKQDESGMPNNRFLAERTGGTYSTLKVQPAELEDSGVYFCASSQGRDDRPHFGAGTRLSVL.

V gene TRBV20-1 combines with J gene TRBJ2-7; D possibly corresponds to TRBD2 (6 bases). The CDR3 consists of 15 residues. V dropped 0 bases and J dropped 4 bases, with 16 bases sitting between them. The germline V gene has CDR1 DFQATT and CDR2 SNEGSKA (reference sequence). The DNA of the CDR3 is TGCAGTGCTAGAGATCTCCGGGGGAGGATATACGAGCAGTACTTC. It yields the protein CSARDLRGRIYEQYF.

V and J are TRBV11-1 and TRBJ2-5, with a tentative D call TRBD2 (5 bases). V was pared by 5 bases and J by 0 bases, with 10 bases between. Germline CDR1 SGHAT, CDR2 FQDESV (reference sequence). The CDR3 loop spans 14 amino acids. The CDR3, as DNA: TGTGCCAGCAGCAGAGCCGGGGACCAAGAGACCCAGTACTTC. Protein: CASSRAGDQETQYF.

This clonotype was seen a handful of times. The chain employs TRBV6-1 and TRBJ2-6, with D perhaps assigned TRBD1 or TRBD2 (5 bases each). The CDR3 length is 18 residues. Trimming took 4 bases from V and 0 from J, leaving 16 bases between them. Germline V CDR1 and CDR2: MNHNS, SASEGT. The DNA of the CDR3 is TGTGCCAGCAGTGGACCGGGACCGAACTACTCTGGGGCCAACGTCCTGACTTTC. Its protein is CASSGPGPNYSGANVLTF.

This rearrangement joins TRBV9 to TRBJ2-1, with 9 bases matching TRBD2. The V and J ends lost 2 bases and 4 bases, in that order; junction bases with no gene match: 4. This CDR3 has 15 residues. Germline V lookup: CDR1 SGDLS, CDR2 YYNGEE. The CDR3 here is CASSVSGGEYNEQFF. CDR3 DNA sequence: TGTGCCAGCAGCGTTAGCGGGGGCGAGTACAATGAGCAGTTCTTC.

In its sample, this clonotype was seen many times. V gene TRBV12-3 or TRBV12-4 combines with J gene TRBJ2-7; 8 nucleotides line up with TRBD1. This CDR3 spans 13 amino acids. V lost 0 bases, J lost 9 bases, and 4 bases stayed unmatched. The CDR3 DNA reads as TGTGCCAGCAGTTTAGCGGGACAGGCAGTGCAGTACGTC. This encodes CASSLAGQAVQYV.

The V and J genes are TRBV19 and TRBJ1-1; D not certain. The germline V and J ends were trimmed by 3 bases and 4 bases, with 6 bases remaining between them. The CDR3 is made up of 12 amino acids. Germline CDR1 is LNHDA and CDR2 is SQIVND (reference sequence). The DNA for the CDR3 is TGTGCCAGTAGTATGGTGACCACTGAAGCTTTCTTT. This codes for CASSMVTTEAFF. Full variable domain (outside the CDR3, taken from reference TRBV19 and TRBJ1-1): DGGITQSPKYLFRKEGQNVTLSCEQNLNHDAMYWYRQDPGQGLRLIYYSQIVNDFQKGDIAEGYSVSREKKESFPLTVTSAQKNPTAFYLCASSMVTTEAFFGQGTRLTVV.

The V and J genes are TRBV20-1 and TRBJ2-7, with D possibly being TRBD1 (6 bases). The CDR3 is 15 residues long. V was trimmed by 0 bases and J by 1 base, leaving 13 bases between them. Germline assignment: CDR1 DFQATT and CDR2 SNEGSKA (reference sequence). As DNA, the CDR3 is TGCAGTGCTAGAGATCCAGGGGCGGTATCCTACGAGCAGTACGTC. It specifies CSARDPGAVSYEQYV.

In its sample, this clonotype was seen many times. The chain is built from TRBV7-2 and TRBJ2-7; TRBD1 matches at 10 bases. CDR1 is SGHTA and CDR2 is FQGNSA in the germline V gene. The length of the CDR3 is 14 residues. The V and J ends lost 8 bases and 1 base, in that order; junction bases with no gene match: 5. CDR3 residues: CASGWTGGSYEQYV. Written as DNA, the CDR3 is TGTGCCAGCGGATGGACAGGGGGTTCCTACGAGCAGTACGTC.

V is TRBV6-2 or TRBV6-3 and J is TRBJ2-7, with TRBD2 identical over 7 bases. Germline V gene sequence: CDR1 MNHEY, CDR2 SVGEGT. Germline trimming cut 2 bases from V and 6 bases from J; bases unmatched to any gene: 7. The CDR3 consists of 14 residues. The DNA of the CDR3 is TGTGCCAGCAGTTACGACCTGTGGGAGGGCGAGCAGTACGTC. It translates to CASSYDLWEGEQYV.